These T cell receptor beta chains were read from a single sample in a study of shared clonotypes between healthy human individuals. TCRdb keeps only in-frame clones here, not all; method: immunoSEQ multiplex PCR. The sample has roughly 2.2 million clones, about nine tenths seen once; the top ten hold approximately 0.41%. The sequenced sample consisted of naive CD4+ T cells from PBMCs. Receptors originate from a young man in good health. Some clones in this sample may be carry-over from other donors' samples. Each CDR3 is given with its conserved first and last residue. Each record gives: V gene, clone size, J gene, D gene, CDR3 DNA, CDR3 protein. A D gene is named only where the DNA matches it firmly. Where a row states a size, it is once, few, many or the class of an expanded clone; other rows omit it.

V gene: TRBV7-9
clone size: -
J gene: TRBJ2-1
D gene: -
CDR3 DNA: TGTGCCAGCAGCCCCGGTGGGCCTAGCTTGGATGAGCAGTTCTTC
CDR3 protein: CASSPGGPSLDEQFF

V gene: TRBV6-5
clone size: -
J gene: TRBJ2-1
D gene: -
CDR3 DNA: TGTGCCAGCAGTTACTCAGGGACTTTGCGCAATGAGCAGTTCTTC
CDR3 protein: CASSYSGTLRNEQFF

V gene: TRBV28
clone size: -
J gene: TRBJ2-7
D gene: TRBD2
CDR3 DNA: TGTGCCAGCAGTCTTCCAGCGGGGGGGACCTACGAGCAGTACTTC
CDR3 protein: CASSLPAGGTYEQYF

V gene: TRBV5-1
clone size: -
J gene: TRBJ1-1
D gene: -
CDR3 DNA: TGCGCCAGCAGCTTGAACGAGGGAATAGGGACTGAAGCTTTCTTT
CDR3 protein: CASSLNEGIGTEAFF

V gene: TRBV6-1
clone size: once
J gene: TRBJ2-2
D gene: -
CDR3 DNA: TGTGCCAGCAGTGACCGTCGAGGCGGATTTACGAACACCGGGGAGCTGTTTTTT
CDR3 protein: CASSDRRGGFTNTGELFF

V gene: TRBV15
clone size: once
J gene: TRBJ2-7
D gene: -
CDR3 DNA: TGTGCCACCAGCAGAGTCGGTCTCTCCTACGAGCAGTACTTC
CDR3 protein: CATSRVGLSYEQYF

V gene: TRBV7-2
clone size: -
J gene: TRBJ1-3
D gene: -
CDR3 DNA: TGTGCCAGCAGCCAGGGATGGGGCTCTGGAAACACCATATATTTT
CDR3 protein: CASSQGWGSGNTIYF

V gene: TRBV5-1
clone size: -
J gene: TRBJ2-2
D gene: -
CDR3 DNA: TGCGCCAGCAGCTCTACCGGTCTTCAAAGAGGGGAGCTGTTTTTT
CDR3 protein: CASSSTGLQRGELFF

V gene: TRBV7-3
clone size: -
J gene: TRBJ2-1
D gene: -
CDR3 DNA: TGTGCCAGCAGCTTATTACTAGGTAGCGAGCAGTTCTTC
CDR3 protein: CASSLLLGSEQFF

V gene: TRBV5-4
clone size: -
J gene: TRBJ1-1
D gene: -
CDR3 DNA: TGTGCCAGCAGCGCTTGGGAGGGGACGGCCACTGAAGCTTTCTTT
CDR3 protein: CASSAWEGTATEAFF

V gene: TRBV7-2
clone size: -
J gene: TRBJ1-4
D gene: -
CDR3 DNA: TGTGCCAGCAGCTCGACCGGGTCAACTAATGAAAAACTGTTTTTT
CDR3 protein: CASSSTGSTNEKLFF